A selection of T cell receptor beta chains follows, all from one sample in a study of blood T cell repertoires in COVID-19. Data came from immunoSEQ multiplex PCR; TCRdb stores just in-frame clones and leaves some out. The sample lists over 90,000 clones, over 70% occurring once. Specimen: peripheral blood. Receptors originate from a man aged 80 or over with active or convalescent COVID-19. Each CDR3 is given with its conserved first and last residue. Each record gives: V gene, D gene, clone size, J gene, CDR3 protein, CDR3 DNA. A D gene is named only where the DNA matches it firmly. Clone size is shown for a subset of rows, as once, few, many or a class of expanded clone.

>TRBV28|TRBD1|few|TRBJ1-6
CATLTGDGSPLHF
TGTGCCACCCTGACAGGGGATGGTTCACCCCTCCACTTT
>TRBV29-1|-|-|TRBJ1-2
CSVEEQADLGGYTF
TGCAGCGTTGAAGAACAGGCGGACCTGGGGGGCTACACCTTC
>TRBV12-5|TRBD1|-|TRBJ1-5
CASGQQGTGPQHF
TGTGCTAGTGGACAACAGGGGACGGGGCCCCAGCATTTT
>TRBV15|TRBD1|-|TRBJ1-1
CATSRYRDRRGTEAFF
TGTGCCACCAGCAGATACCGGGACAGGCGGGGAACTGAAGCTTTCTTT
>TRBV18|TRBD1|-|TRBJ1-3
CASSPAGTDGNTIYF
TGTGCCAGCTCACCAGCCGGGACAGACGGAAACACCATATATTTT
>TRBV5-1|TRBD1|-|TRBJ1-5
CASSRGTGGNQPQHF
TGCGCCAGCAGCCGGGGGACAGGGGGCAATCAGCCCCAGCATTTT
>TRBV6-1|TRBD1|few|TRBJ2-2
CASSEAPDRGGGELFF
TGTGCCAGCAGTGAAGCGCCTGACAGGGGCGGCGGGGAGCTGTTTTTT
>TRBV27|TRBD1|-|TRBJ1-5
CASSPGTGGQRGNQPQHF
TGTGCCAGCAGTCCCGGGACAGGGGGCCAAAGGGGCAATCAGCCCCAGCATTTT
>TRBV5-5|-|-|TRBJ1-6
CASQGGAPYNSPLHF
TGTGCCAGCCAGGGAGGGGCCCCCTATAATTCACCCCTCCACTTT
>TRBV30|-|-|TRBJ2-7
CAWSGTGFEQYF
TGTGCCTGGAGTGGTACCGGGTTTGAGCAGTACTTC
>TRBV7-9|-|-|TRBJ2-4
CASSLASGGNIQYF
TGTGCCAGCAGCTTAGCATCAGGAGGGAACATTCAGTACTTC
>TRBV5-4|-|-|TRBJ1-1
CASSGENRANTEAFF
TGTGCCAGCAGCGGCGAGAACAGGGCGAACACTGAAGCTTTCTTT
>TRBV19|-|-|TRBJ1-6
CASSTIQGIDSPLHF
TGTGCCAGTAGTACAATCCAGGGGATCGATTCACCCCTCCACTTT
>TRBV2|-|-|TRBJ1-5
CASSEPTVYSNQPQHF
TGTGCCAGCAGTGAACCGACAGTCTATAGCAATCAGCCCCAGCATTTT
>TRBV6-5|TRBD1|-|TRBJ1-4
CASTLGQGVEKLFF
TGTGCCAGCACCCTAGGACAGGGTGTGGAAAAACTGTTTTTT
>TRBV3-1/TRBV3-2|TRBD1|-|TRBJ1-1
CASSLRDRDSEAFF
TGTGCCAGCAGCCTCCGGGACAGGGACTCTGAAGCTTTCTTT
>TRBV6-5|-|few|TRBJ1-1
CASSQGSDTEAFF
TGTGCCAGCAGCCAGGGTTCGGACACTGAAGCTTTCTTT
>TRBV7-2|TRBD1|once|TRBJ2-7
CASSLGQGTYEQYF
TGTGCCAGCAGCTTAGGACAGGGAACCTACGAGCAGTACTTC
>TRBV18|-|-|TRBJ1-2
CASSSGDYGYTF
TGTGCCAGCTCATCAGGGGACTATGGCTACACCTTC
>TRBV19|-|-|TRBJ1-2
CASIKTAGYGYTF
TGTGCCAGTATCAAGACAGCCGGCTATGGCTACACCTTC
>TRBV20-1|TRBD1|-|TRBJ2-3
CSASPETGVGTDTQYF
TGCAGTGCTAGTCCGGAGACAGGGGTCGGCACAGATACGCAGTATTTT
>TRBV6-5|-|-|TRBJ2-2
CASSYTQGGTGELFF
TGTGCCAGCAGTTACACACAGGGCGGGACCGGGGAGCTGTTTTTT
>TRBV19|-|-|TRBJ2-7
CATSRRRAEEQYF
TGTGCCACCTCTCGTAGGAGGGCTGAAGAGCAGTACTTC
>TRBV5-1|TRBD1|-|TRBJ2-5
CASSLDLGQGRETQYF
TGCGCCAGCAGCTTGGACCTAGGACAGGGGAGAGAGACCCAGTACTTC
>TRBV9|TRBD2|-|TRBJ2-3
CASSVSGGVTDTQYF
TGTGCCAGCAGCGTTAGCGGGGGTGTGACAGATACGCAGTATTTT
>TRBV7-9|-|-|TRBJ2-1
CASSLRTYNEQFF
TGTGCCAGCAGTCTCCGTACTTACAATGAGCAGTTCTTC
>TRBV29-1|-|-|TRBJ1-5
CSVGGGLEQPQHF
TGCAGCGTTGGGGGAGGTCTGGAGCAGCCCCAGCATTTT
>TRBV3-1/TRBV3-2|-|-|TRBJ1-1
CASRERGGSTEAFF
TGTGCCAGCAGGGAGAGGGGGGGAAGCACTGAAGCTTTCTTT
>TRBV11-2|TRBD2|-|TRBJ2-3
CASRKTGGLAGGTDTQYF
TGTGCCAGCAGGAAGACCGGAGGACTAGCGGGGGGCACAGATACGCAGTATTTT
>TRBV10-3|TRBD1|-|TRBJ1-4
CAIKGTGGGLFF
TGTGCCATCAAAGGGACAGGGGGCGGACTGTTTTTT
>TRBV2|-|-|TRBJ1-3
CASSAGQLTDTIYF
TGTGCCAGCAGCGCCGGACAGCTCACAGACACCATATATTTT
>TRBV4-1|TRBD2|-|TRBJ2-1
CASSRWRGSSYNEQFF
TGCGCCAGCAGCCGCTGGCGGGGGAGCTCCTACAATGAGCAGTTCTTC
>TRBV6-5|-|-|TRBJ1-2
CATQRGGENYGYTF
TGTGCCACCCAACGGGGGGGGGAGAACTATGGCTACACCTTC
>TRBV7-2|TRBD1|-|TRBJ1-3
CASSTGQGARSSSGNTIYF
TGTGCCAGCAGCACGGGACAGGGGGCGCGGAGTAGCTCTGGAAACACCATATATTTT
>TRBV5-4|TRBD2|-|TRBJ2-1
CASSSGGLAGIRSYNEQFF
TGTGCCAGCAGCTCCGGGGGCCTAGCGGGGATCCGCTCCTACAATGAGCAGTTCTTC